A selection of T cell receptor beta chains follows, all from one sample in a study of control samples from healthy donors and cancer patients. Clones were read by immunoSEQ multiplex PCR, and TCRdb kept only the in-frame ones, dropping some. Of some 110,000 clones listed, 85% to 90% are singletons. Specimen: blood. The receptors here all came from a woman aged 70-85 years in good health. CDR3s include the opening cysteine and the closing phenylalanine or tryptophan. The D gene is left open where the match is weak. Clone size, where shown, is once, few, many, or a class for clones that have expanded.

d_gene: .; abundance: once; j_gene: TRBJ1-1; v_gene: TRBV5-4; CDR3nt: TGTGCCAGCAGCTCTCCGGGGAGGGGTGGAACTGAAGCTTTCTTT; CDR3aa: CASSSPGRGGTEAFF
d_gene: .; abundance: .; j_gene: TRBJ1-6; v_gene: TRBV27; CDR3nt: TGTGCCAGCAGTTCGCAGCAGGGCACCTATAATTCACCCCTCCACTTT; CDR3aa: CASSSQQGTYNSPLHF
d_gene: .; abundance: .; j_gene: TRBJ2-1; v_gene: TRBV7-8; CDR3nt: TGTGCCAGCAGCCACTCGACAGTGAATGAGCAGTTCTTC; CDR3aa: CASSHSTVNEQFF
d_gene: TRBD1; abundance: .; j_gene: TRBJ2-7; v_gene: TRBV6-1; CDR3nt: TGTGCCAGCAGTGAAGGACAGGGGGCGGGTTACGAGCAGTACTTC; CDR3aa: CASSEGQGAGYEQYF
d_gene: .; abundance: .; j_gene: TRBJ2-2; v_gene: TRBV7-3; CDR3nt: TGTGCCAGCAGCTTAAACCCGGCGGCGAACACCGGGGAGCTGTTTTTT; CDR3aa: CASSLNPAANTGELFF
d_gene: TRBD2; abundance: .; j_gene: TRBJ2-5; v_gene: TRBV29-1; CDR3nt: TGCAGCGTCCCCCCTAGGAGCGGGGGGCTGGAGACCCAGTACTTC; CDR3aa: CSVPPRSGGLETQYF
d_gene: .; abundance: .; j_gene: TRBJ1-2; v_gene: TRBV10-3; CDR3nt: TGTGCCATCAGTGAGTCGGGTGACTCGGGGATTGTCTATGGCTACACCTTC; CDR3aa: CAISESGDSGIVYGYTF
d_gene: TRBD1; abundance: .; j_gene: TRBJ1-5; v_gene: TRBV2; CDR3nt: TGTGCCAGCAGTGGACAGGGAAGCAATCAGCCCCAGCATTTT; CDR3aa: CASSGQGSNQPQHF
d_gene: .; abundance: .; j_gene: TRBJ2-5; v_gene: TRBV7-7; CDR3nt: TGTGCCAGCAGTGGGACAAGTAAAGAGACCCAGTACTTC; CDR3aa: CASSGTSKETQYF
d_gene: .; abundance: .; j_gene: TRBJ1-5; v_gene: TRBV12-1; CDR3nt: .; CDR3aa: CASSFGQGNQPQHF
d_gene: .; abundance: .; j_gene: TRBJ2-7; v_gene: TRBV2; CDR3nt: TGTGCCAGCAGCACTGGGGTAGGGGAGCAGTACTTC; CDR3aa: CASSTGVGEQYF
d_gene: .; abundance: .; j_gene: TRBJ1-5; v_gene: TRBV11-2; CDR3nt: TGTGCCAGCAGCCCCAGGGGAGGCAATCAGCCCCAGCATTTT; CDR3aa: CASSPRGGNQPQHF
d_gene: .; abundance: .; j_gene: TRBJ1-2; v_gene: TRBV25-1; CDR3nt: TGTGCCAGCAGTGACGTCGGTAACTATGGCTACACCTTC; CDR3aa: CASSDVGNYGYTF
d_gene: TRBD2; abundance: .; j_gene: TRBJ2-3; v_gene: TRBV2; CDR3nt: TGTGCCAGCAGTTCCGCGCGGGGGGGCACAGATACGCAGTATTTT; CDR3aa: CASSSARGGTDTQYF
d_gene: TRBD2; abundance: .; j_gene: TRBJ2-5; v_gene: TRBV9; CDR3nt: TGTGCCAGCAGCGTAGGCCCTAGCGGGCAAGAGACCCAGTACTTC; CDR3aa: CASSVGPSGQETQYF
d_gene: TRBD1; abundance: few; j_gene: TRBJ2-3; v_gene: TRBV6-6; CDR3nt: TGTGCCAGCAGCCGAGGACAGGGGGCCAAGGTGGCAGATACGCAGTATTTT; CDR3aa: CASSRGQGAKVADTQYF
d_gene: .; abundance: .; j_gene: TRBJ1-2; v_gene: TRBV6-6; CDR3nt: TGTGCCACCCGGGGGCGTGCAGCTAACTATGGCTACACCTTC; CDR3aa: CATRGRAANYGYTF
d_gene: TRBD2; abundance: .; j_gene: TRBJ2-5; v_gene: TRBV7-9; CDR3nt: TGTGCCAGCAGTTCCGGGACTAGCGGGGGCCCTGTATACTTC; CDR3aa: CASSSGTSGGPVYF
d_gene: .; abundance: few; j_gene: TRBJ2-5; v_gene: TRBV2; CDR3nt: TGTGCCAGCCACGCGGGGACAAGCGCAATCGAAGAGACCCAGTACTTC; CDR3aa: CASHAGTSAIEETQYF
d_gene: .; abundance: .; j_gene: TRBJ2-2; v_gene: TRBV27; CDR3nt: TGTGCCAGCAGAATCAGGGGCGGGAGTACCGGGGAGCTGTTTTTT; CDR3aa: CASRIRGGSTGELFF
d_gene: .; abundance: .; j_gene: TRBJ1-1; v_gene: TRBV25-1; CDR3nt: TGTGCCAGCAGTGAATGGGGGGCCTTGGCTGAAGCTTTCTTT; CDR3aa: CASSEWGALAEAFF
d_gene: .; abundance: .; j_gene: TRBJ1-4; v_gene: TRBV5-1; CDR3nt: TGCGCCAGCAATAAGGAAGGACTCAACACTGAAAAACTGTTTTTT; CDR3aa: CASNKEGLNTEKLFF
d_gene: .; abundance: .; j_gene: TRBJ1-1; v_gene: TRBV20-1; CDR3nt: TGCAGTGTCCCCGAGAACACTGAAGCTTTCTTT; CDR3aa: CSVPENTEAFF
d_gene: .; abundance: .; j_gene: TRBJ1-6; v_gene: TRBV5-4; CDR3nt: TGTGCCAGCAGCTTGGGGGGGAGCTCCTATAATTCACCCCTCCACTTT; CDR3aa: CASSLGGSSYNSPLHF
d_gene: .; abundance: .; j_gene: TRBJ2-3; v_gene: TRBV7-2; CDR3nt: TGTGCCAGCAGCTTAACTCGAGATACGCAGTATTTT; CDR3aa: CASSLTRDTQYF
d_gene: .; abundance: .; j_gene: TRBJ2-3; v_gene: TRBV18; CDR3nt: TGTGCCAGCTCACCCGTTATGGGGGGCAGGGATACGCAGTATTTT; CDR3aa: CASSPVMGGRDTQYF
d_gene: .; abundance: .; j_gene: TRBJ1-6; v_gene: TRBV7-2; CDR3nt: TGTGCCAGCAGCTTAGAGGAGGGCCCAGTCCACTTT; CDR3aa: CASSLEEGPVHF
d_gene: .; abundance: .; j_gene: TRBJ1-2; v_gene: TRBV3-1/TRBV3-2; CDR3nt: TGTGCCAGCAGCCCCCAGGGGCCCACCCAGTATGGCTACACCTTC; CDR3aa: CASSPQGPTQYGYTF
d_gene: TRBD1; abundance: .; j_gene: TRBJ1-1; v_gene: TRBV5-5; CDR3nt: TGTGCCAGCAGCTTGACGAGGGGGCGTTACACTGAAGCTTTCTTT; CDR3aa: CASSLTRGRYTEAFF
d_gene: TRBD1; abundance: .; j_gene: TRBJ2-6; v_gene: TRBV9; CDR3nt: TGTGCCAGCAGCACCCGGGACAGGGTCTCTGGGGCCAACGTCCTGACTTTC; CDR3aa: CASSTRDRVSGANVLTF
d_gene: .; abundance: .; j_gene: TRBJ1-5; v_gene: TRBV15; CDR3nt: TGTGCCACCAGCAGGGATCCTGGAAGCAATCAGCCCCAGCATTTT; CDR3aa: CATSRDPGSNQPQHF
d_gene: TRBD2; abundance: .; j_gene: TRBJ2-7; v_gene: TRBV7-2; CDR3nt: TGTGCCAGTAGGAGGCTAGCGGGGGCCGGATACGAGCAGTACTTC; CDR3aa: CASRRLAGAGYEQYF
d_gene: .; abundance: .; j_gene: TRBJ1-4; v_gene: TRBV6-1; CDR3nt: TGTGCCAGCAGTGAATCGTGGGGGCGGGGTGAAAAACTGTTTTTT; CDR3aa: CASSESWGRGEKLFF
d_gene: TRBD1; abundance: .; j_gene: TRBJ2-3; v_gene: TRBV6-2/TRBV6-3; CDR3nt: TGTGCCAGCAGTTCCAGACAGGGTCGTATGGATACGCAGTATTTT; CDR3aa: CASSSRQGRMDTQYF
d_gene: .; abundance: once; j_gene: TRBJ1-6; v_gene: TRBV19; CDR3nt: TGTGCCAGTAGTCCGGACAGAGCTAACTATAATTCACCCCTCCACTTT; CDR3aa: CASSPDRANYNSPLHF
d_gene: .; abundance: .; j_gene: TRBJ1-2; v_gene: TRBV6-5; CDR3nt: TGTGCCAGCAGTTACGTCCAAGAATATGGCTACACCTTC; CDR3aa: CASSYVQEYGYTF
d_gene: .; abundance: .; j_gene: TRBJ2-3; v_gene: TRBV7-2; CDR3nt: TGTGCCAGCAGCCCTCTACAGGGAGATACGCAGTATTTT; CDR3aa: CASSPLQGDTQYF
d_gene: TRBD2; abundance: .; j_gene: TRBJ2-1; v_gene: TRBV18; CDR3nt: TGTGCCAGCTCACCAGGACTAGCGGGGGACAATGAGCAGTTCTTC; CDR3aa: CASSPGLAGDNEQFF
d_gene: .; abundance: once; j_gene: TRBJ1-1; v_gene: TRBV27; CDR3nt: TGTGCCAGCAGCACCGGAGCGGGAACTGAAGCTTTCTTT; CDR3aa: CASSTGAGTEAFF
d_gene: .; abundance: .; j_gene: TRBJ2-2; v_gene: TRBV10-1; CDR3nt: TGCGCCAGCAGTGAGTCAGGGGTTAAGGCCGGGGAGCTGTTTTTT; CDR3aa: CASSESGVKAGELFF
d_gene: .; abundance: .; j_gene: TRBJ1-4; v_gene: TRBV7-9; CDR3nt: TGTGCCAGCAGCTTAGTAGGGGAAAAACTGTTTTTT; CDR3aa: CASSLVGEKLFF
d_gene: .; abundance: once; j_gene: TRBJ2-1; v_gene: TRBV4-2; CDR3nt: TGTGCCAGCAGCCAAGCGGGGTCTGAGCAGTTCTTC; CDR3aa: CASSQAGSEQFF
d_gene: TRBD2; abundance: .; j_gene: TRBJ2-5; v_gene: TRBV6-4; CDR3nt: TGTGCCAGCAGTGAACTAGCGGGGACGGGGACCCAGTACTTC; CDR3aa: CASSELAGTGTQYF
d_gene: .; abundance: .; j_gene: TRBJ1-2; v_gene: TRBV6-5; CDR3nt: TGTGCCAGCAGTACCGGGAGGAGCGGGGACTATGGCTACACCTTC; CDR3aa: CASSTGRSGDYGYTF
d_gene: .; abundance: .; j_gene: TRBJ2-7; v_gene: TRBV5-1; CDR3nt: TGCGCCAGCAGCCTTGGGACGGACTACGAGCAGTACTTC; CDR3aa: CASSLGTDYEQYF
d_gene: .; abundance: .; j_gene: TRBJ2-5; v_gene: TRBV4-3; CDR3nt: TGCGCCAGCAGCCGCCTGACGGGAACGAAACAAGAGACCCAGTACTTC; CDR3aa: CASSRLTGTKQETQYF
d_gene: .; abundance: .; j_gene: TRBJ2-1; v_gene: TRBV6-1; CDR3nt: TGTGCCAGCAGTGATTGGGGCTACTTGGGCAATGAGCAGTTCTTC; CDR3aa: CASSDWGYLGNEQFF
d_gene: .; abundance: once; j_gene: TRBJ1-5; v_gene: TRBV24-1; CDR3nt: TGTGCCACCAGTCGGGGGCGGAGGTGGCAGCCCCAGCATTTT; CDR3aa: CATSRGRRWQPQHF
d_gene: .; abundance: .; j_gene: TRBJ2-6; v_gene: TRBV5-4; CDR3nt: TGTGCCAGCAGCTCACAAGACTCTGGGGCCAACGTCCTGACTTTC; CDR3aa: CASSSQDSGANVLTF
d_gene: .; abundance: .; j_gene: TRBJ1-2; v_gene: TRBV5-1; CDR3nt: TGCGCCAGCAGCTCCCACAGGGAGGCTGGCTACACCTTC; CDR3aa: CASSSHREAGYTF
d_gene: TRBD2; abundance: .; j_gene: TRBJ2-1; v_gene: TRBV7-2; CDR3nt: TGTGCCAGCGGCAAAGGACTAGCGGGGAGTAAGTCGAATGAGCAGTTCTTC; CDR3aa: CASGKGLAGSKSNEQFF
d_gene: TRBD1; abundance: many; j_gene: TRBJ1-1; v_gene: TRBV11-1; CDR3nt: TGTGCCAGCAGCTCCGGGACAGGGCTGGGTGAAGCTTTCTTT; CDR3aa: CASSSGTGLGEAFF
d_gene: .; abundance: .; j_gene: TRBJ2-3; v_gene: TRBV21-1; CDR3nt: TGTGCCAGCAGCAAAGCAAAGCTAAGCGGGGGTCGGACGGCAAGTAGCACAGATACGCAGTATTTT; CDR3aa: CASSKAKLSGGRTASSTDTQYF
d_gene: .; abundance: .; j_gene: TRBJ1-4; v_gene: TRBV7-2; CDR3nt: TGTGCCAGCAGCTTATTTGGGGTTAGTGAAAAACTGTTTTTT; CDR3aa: CASSLFGVSEKLFF
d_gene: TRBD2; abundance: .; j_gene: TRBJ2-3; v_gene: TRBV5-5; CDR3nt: TGTGCCAGCAGCTGGGGCGCGGGGGGCTCCTCGAGCACAGATACGCAGTATTTT; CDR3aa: CASSWGAGGSSSTDTQYF
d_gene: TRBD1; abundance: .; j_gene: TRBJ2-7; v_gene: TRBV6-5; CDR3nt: TGTGCCAGCAGTCGGACAGGAGCCTACGAGCAGTACTTC; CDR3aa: CASSRTGAYEQYF